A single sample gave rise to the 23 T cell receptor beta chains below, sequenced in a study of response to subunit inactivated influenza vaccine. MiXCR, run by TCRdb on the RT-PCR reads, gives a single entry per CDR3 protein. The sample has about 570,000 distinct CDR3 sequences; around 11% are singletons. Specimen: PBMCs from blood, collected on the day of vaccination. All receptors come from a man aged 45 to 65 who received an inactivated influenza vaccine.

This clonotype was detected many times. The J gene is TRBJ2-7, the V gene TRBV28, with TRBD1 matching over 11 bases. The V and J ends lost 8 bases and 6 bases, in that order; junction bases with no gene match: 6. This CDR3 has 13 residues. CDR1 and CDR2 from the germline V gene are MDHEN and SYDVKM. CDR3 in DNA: TGTGCCAGCGACCGGGACAGGGGGAGCGAGCAGTACTTC. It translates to CASDRDRGSEQYF.

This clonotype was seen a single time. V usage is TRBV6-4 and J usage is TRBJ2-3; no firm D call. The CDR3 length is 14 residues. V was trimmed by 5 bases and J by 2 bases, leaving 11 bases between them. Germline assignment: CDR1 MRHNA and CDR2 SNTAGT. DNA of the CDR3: TGTGCCAGCAGTCCTGGGCAGCACACAGATACGCAGTATTTT. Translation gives CASSPGQHTDTQYF.

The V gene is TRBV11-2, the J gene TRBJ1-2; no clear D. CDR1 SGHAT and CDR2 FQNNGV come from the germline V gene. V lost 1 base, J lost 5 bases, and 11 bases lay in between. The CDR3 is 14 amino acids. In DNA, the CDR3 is TGTGCCAGCAGCTTAGCCCCAGGATATTATGGCTACACCTTC. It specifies CASSLAPGYYGYTF.

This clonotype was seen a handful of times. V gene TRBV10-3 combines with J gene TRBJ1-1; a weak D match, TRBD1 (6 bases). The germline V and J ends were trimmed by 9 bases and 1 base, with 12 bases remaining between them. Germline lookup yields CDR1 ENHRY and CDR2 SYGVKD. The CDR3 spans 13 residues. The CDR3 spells CAMNRDKNTEAFF. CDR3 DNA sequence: TGTGCCATGAACCGGGACAAGAACACTGAAGCTTTCTTT.

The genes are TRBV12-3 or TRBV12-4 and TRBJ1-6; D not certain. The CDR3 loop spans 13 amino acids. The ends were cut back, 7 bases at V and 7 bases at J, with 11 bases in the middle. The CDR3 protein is CASNPSRNSPLHF. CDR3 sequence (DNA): TGTGCCAGCAACCCATCGAGGAATTCACCCCTCCACTTT.

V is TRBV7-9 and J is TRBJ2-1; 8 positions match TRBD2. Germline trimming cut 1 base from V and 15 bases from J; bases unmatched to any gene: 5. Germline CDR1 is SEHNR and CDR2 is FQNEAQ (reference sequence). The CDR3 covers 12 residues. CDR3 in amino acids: CASSLEGAGGFF. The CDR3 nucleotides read TGTGCCAGCAGCTTAGAAGGGGCGGGGGGGTTCTTC.

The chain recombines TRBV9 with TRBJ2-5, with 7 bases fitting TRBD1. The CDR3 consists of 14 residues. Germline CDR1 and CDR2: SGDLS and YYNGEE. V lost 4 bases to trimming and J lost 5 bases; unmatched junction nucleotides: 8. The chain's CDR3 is CASSPWDSLETQYF. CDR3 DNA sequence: TGTGCCAGCAGCCCGTGGGACAGCCTTGAGACCCAGTACTTC. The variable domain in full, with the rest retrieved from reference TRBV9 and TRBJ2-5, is DSGVTQTPKHLITATGQRVTLRCSPRSGDLSVYWYQQSLDQGLQFLIQYYNGEERAKGNILERFSAQQFPDLHSELNLSSLELGDSALYFCASSPWDSLETQYFGPGTRLLVL.

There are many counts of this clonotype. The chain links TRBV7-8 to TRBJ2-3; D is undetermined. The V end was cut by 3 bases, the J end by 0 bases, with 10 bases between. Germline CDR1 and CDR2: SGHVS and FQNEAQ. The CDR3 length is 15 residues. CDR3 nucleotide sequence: TGTGCCAGCAGCTTCGTATTTGGTAGCACAGATACGCAGTATTTT. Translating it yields CASSFVFGSTDTQYF. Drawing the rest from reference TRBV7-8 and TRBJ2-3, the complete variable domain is GAGVSQSPRYKVAKRGQDVALRCDPISGHVSLFWYQQALGQGPEFLTYFQNEAQLDKSGLPSDRFFAERPEGSVSTLKIQRTQQEDSAVYLCASSFVFGSTDTQYFGPGTRLTVL.

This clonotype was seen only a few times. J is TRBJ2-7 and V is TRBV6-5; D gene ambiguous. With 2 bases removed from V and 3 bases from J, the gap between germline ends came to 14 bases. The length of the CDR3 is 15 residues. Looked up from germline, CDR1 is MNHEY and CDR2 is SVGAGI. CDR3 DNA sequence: TGTGCCAGCAGTTACACCCTTTGGGAAAACTACGAGCAGTACTTC. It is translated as CASSYTLWENYEQYF.

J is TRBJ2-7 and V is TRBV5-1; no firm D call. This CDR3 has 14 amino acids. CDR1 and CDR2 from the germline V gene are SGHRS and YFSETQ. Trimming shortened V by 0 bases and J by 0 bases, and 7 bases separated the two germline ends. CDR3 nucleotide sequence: TGCGCCAGCAGCTTGGGTTTTGTCTCCTACGAGCAGTACTTC. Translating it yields CASSLGFVSYEQYF.

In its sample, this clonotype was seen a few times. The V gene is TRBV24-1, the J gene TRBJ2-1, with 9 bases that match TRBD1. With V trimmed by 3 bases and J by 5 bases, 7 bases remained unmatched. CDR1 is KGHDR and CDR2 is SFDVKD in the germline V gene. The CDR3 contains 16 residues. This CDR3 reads CATSDQQGAVDNEQFF. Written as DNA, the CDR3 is TGTGCCACCAGTGATCAACAGGGGGCGGTGGACAATGAGCAGTTCTTC.

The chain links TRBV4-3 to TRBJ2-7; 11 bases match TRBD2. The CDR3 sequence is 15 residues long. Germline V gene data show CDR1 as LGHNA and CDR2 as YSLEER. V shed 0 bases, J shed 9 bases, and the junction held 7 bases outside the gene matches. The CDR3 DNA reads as TGCGCCAGCAGCCAAGATAAACTAGCGGGGGTCGCGCAGTACTTC. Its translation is CASSQDKLAGVAQYF.

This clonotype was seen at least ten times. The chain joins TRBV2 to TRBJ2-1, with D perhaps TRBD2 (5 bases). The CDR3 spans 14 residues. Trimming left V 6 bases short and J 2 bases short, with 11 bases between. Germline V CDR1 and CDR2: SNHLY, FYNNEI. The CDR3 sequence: CASRLLATYNEQFF. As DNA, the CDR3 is TGTGCCAGCAGGCTTCTAGCTACCTACAATGAGCAGTTCTTC.

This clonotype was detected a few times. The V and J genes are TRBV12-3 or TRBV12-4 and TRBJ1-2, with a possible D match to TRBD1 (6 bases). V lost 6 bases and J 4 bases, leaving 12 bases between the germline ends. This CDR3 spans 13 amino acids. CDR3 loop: CASRTQGTYGYTF. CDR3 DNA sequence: TGTGCCAGCAGAACACAGGGAACCTATGGCTACACCTTC.

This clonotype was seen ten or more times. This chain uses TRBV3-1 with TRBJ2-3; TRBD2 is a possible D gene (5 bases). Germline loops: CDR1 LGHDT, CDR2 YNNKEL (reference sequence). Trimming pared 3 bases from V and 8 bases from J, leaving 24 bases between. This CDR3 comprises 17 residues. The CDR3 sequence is CASSHPPKPTTSGTQYF. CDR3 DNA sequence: TGTGCCAGCAGCCATCCCCCGAAGCCGACGACAAGCGGTACGCAGTATTTT.

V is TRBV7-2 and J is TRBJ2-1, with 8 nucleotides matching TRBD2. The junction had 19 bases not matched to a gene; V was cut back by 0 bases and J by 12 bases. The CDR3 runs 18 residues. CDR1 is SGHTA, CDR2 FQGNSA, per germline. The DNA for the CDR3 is TGTGCCAGCAGCTTAGCCCGGGGGGGAGGCGCGGTGAGAAAGGGGCAGTTCTTC. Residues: CASSLARGGGAVRKGQFF.

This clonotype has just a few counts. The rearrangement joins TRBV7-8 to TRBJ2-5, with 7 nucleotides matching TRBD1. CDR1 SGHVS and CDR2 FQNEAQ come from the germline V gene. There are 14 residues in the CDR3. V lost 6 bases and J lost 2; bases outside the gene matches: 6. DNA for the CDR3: TGTGCCAGCAGTAGGGACAGCCCGCAAGAGACCCAGTACTTC. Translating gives CASSRDSPQETQYF.

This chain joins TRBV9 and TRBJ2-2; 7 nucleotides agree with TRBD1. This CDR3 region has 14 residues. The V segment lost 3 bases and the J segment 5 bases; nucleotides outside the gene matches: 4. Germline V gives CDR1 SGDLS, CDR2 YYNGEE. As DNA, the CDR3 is TGTGCCAGCAGCGCGGGACAGTCGACCGGGGAGCTGTTTTTT. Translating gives CASSAGQSTGELFF.

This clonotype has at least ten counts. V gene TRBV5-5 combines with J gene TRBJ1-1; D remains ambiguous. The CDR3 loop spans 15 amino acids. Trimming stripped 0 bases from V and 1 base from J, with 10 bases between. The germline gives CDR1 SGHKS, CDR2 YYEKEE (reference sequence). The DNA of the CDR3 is TGTGCCAGCAGCTTGGAGTGGTTACCGAACACTGAAGCTTTCTTT. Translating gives CASSLEWLPNTEAFF.

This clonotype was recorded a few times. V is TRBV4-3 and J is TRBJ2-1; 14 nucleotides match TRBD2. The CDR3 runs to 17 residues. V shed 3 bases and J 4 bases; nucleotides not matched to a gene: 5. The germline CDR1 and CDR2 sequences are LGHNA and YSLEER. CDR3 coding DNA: TGCGCCAGCAGCCAGTCCGGGACTAGCGGGAGATACAATGAGCAGTTCTTC. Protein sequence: CASSQSGTSGRYNEQFF.

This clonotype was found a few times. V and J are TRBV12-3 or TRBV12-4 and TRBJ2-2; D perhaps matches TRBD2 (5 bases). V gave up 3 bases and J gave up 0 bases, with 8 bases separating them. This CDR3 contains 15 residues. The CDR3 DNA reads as TGTGCCAGCAGTTTGGCTAGCCCGAACACCGGGGAGCTGTTTTTT. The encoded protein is CASSLASPNTGELFF.

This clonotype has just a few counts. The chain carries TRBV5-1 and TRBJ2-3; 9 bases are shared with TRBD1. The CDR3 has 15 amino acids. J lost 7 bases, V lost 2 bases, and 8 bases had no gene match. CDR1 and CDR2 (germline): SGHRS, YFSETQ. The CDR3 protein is CASSLGDRVENTQYF. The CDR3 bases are TGCGCCAGCAGCTTAGGGGACAGGGTGGAAAATACGCAGTATTTT.

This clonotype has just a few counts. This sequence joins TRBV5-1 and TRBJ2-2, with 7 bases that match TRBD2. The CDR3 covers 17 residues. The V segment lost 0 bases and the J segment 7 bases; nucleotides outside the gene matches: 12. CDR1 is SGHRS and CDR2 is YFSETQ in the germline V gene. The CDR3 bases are TGCGCCAGCAGCTTGGGGTCCCCGGCGGGAGAAAACGGGGAGCTGTTTTTT. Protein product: CASSLGSPAGENGELFF.